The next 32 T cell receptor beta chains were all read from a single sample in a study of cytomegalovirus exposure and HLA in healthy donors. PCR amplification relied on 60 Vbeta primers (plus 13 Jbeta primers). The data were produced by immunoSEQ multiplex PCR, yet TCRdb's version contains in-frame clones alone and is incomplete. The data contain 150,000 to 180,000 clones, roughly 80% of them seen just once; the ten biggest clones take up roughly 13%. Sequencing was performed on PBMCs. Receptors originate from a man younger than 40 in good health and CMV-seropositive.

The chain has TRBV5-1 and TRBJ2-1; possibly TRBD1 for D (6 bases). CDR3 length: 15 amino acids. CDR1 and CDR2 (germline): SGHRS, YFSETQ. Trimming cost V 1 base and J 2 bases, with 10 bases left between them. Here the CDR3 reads CASSLRDRPYNEQFF. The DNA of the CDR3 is TGCGCCAGCAGCTTGAGAGACAGGCCCTACAATGAGCAGTTCTTC.

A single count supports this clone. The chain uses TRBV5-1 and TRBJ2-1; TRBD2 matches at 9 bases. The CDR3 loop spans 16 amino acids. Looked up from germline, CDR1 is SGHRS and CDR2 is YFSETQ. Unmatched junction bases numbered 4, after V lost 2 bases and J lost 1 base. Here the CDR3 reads CASSFSGSNSYNEQFF. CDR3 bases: TGCGCCAGCAGCTTTAGCGGGAGTAATTCCTACAATGAGCAGTTCTTC.

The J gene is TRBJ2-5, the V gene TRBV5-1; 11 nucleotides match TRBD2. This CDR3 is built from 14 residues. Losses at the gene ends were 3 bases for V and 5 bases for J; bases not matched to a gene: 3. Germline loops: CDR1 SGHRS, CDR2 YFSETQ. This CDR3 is CASSSSGRMETQYF. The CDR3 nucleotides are TGCGCCAGCAGCTCTAGCGGGAGGATGGAGACCCAGTACTTC.

Here the CDR3 DNA reads TGTGCCAGCAGTGACGGGAGCTCCTACGAGCAGTACTTC. Residues: CASSDGSSYEQYF. The chain recombines TRBV6-1 with TRBJ2-7, with a weak D call TRBD2 (6 bases). V was shortened by 3 bases and J by 0 bases, with 6 bases between the two germline ends. The CDR3 is made up of 13 amino acids. Per the germline V gene, CDR1 is MNHNS and CDR2 is SASEGT.

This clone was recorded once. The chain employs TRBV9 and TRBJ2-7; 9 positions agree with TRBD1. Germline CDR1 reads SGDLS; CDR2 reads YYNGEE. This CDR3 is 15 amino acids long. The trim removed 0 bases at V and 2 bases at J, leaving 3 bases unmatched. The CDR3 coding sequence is TGTGCCAGCAGCGTAGGGACAGGGGAGGCCTACGAGCAGTACTTC. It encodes CASSVGTGEAYEQYF.

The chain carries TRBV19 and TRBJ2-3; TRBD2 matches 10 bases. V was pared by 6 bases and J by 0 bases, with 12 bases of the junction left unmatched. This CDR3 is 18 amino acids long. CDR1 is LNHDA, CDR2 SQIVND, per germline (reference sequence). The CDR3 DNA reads TGTGCCAGTAGCCTGGGGGGACTAGCGAGACTTAGCACAGATACGCAGTATTTT. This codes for CASSLGGLARLSTDTQYF. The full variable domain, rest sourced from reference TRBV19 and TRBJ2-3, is DGGITQSPKYLFRKEGQNVTLSCEQNLNHDAMYWYRQDPGQGLRLIYYSQIVNDFQKGDIAEGYSVSREKKESFPLTVTSAQKNPTAFYLCASSLGGLARLSTDTQYFGPGTRLTVL.

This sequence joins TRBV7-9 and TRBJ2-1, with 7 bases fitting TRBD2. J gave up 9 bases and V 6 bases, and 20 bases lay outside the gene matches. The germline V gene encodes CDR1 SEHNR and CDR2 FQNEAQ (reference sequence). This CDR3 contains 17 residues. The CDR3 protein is CASRKSGAGHAFGEQFF. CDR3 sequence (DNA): TGTGCCAGCAGGAAAAGCGGGGCGGGGCATGCATTTGGTGAGCAGTTCTTC.

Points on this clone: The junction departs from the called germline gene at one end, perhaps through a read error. The CDR3 here is CATLTGDQQSF. The DNA of the CDR3 is TGTGCCACCCTCACAGGGGACCAGCAGTCCTTC. The rearrangement joins TRBV6-6 to TRBJ2-7, with TRBD1 matching over 7 bases. This CDR3 spans 11 amino acids. CDR1 is MNHNY, CDR2 SVGAGI, per germline (reference sequence).

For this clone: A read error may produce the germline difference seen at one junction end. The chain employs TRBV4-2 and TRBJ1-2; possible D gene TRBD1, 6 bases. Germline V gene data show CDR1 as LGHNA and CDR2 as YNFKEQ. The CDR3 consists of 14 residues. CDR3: CASSQAQGLGGYPF. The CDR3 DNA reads TGTGCCAGCAGCCAGGCACAGGGTTTAGGTGGCTACCCCTTC.

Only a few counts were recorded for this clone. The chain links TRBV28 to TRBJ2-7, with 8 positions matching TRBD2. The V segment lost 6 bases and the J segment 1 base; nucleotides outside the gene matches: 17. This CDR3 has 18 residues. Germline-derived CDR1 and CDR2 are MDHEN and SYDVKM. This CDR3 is CASRTFGVEREISYEQYF. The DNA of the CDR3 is TGTGCCAGCAGGACTTTTGGGGTTGAGCGGGAGATTTCCTACGAGCAGTACTTC.

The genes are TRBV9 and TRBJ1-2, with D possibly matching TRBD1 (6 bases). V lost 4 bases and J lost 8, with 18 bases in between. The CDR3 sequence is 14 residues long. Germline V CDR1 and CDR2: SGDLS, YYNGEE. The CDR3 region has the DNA TGTGCCAGCAGCCCTTTCGGGGGGGCGCAAGGCTACACCTTC. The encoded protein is CASSPFGGAQGYTF.

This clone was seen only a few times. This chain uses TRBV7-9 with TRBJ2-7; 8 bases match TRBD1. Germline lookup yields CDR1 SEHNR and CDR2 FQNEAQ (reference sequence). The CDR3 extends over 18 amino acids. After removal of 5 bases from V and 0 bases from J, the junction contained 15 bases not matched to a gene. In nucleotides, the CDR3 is TGTGCCAGCAGCCCCACGGGGCGACAGGGGCTCACCTCCTACGAGCAGTACTTC. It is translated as CASSPTGRQGLTSYEQYF. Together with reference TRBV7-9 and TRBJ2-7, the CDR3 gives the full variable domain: DTGVSQNPRHKITKRGQNVTFRCDPISEHNRLYWYRQTLGQGPEFLTYFQNEAQLEKSRLLSDRFSAERPKGSFSTLEIQRTEQGDSAMYLCASSPTGRQGLTSYEQYFGPGTRLTVT.

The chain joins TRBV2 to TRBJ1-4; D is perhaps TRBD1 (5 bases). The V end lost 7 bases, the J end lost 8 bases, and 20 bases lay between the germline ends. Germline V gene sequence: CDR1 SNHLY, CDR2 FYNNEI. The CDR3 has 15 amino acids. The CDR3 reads CASTRKGVYREKLFF. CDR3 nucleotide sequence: TGTGCCAGCACCCGGAAAGGGGTATATCGGGAAAAACTGTTTTTT.

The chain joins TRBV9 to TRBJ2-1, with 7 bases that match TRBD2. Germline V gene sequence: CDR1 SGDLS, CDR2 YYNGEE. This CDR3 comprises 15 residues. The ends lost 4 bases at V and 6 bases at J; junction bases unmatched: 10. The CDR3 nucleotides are TGTGCCAGCAGCCTGGCCGGGACTACATCCAATGAGCAGTTCTTC. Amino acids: CASSLAGTTSNEQFF. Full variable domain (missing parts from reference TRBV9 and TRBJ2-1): DSGVTQTPKHLITATGQRVTLRCSPRSGDLSVYWYQQSLDQGLQFLIQYYNGEERAKGNILERFSAQQFPDLHSELNLSSLELGDSALYFCASSLAGTTSNEQFFGPGTRLTVL.

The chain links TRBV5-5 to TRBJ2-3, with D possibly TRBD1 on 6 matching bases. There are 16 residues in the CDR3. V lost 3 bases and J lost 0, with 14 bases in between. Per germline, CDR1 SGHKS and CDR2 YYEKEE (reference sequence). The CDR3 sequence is CASSYSGDGSTDTQYF. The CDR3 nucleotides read TGTGCCAGCAGCTACTCAGGGGACGGGAGCACAGATACGCAGTATTTT.

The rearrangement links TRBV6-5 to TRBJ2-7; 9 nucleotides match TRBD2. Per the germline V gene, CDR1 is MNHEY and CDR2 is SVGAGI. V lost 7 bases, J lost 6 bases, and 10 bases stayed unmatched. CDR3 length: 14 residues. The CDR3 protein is CASTNSGSMGEQYF. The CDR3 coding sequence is TGTGCCAGCACTAATAGCGGGAGTATGGGCGAGCAGTACTTC.

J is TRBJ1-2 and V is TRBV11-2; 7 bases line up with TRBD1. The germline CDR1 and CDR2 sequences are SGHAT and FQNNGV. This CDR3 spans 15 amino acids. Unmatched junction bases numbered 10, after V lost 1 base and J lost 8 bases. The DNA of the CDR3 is TGTGCCAGCAGCTTAGCTTGGGGACAGAGCTCCGGCTACACCTTC. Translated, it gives CASSLAWGQSSGYTF.

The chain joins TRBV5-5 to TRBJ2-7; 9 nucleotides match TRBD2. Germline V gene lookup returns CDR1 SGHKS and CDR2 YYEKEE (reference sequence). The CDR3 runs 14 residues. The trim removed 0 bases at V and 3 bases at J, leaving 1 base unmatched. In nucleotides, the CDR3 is TGTGCCAGCAGCTTGGCTAGCGGGGACTACGAGCAGTACTTC. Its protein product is CASSLASGDYEQYF.

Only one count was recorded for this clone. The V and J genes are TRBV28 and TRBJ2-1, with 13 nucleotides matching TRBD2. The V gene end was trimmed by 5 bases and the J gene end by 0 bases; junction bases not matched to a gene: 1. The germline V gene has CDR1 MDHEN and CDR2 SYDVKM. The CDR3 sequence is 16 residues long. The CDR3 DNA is TGTGCCAGCAGTGGACTAGCGGGAGCCTCCTACAATGAGCAGTTCTTC. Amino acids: CASSGLAGASYNEQFF.

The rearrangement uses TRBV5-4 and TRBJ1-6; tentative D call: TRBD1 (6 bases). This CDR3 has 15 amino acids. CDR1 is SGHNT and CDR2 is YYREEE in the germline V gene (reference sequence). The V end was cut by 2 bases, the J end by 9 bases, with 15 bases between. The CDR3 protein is CASSFKQGQGSPLHF. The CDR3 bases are TGTGCCAGCAGCTTCAAACAGGGCCAGGGTTCACCCCTCCACTTT. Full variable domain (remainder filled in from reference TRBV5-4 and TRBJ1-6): ETGVTQSPTHLIKTRGQQVTLRCSSQSGHNTVSWYQQALGQGPQFIFQYYREEENGRGNFPPRFSGLQFPNYSSELNVNALELDDSALYLCASSFKQGQGSPLHFGNGTRLTVT.

CDR3 protein: CASSFGGTGELFF. CDR3 DNA: TGTGCCAGCAGCTTCGGAGGGACCGGGGAGCTGTTTTTT. This chain links TRBV7-9 with TRBJ2-2; possibly TRBD2 for D (6 bases). The CDR3 has 13 residues. V was cut by 3 bases and J by 5 bases, with 7 bases left in between. Germline V gene sequence: CDR1 SEHNR, CDR2 FQNEAQ (reference sequence).

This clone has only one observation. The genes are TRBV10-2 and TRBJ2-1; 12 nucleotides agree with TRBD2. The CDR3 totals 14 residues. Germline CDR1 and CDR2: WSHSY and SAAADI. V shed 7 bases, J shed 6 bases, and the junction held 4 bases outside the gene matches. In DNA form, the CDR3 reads TGCGCCAGCACCGGACTAGCGGGGTTCAATGAGCAGTTCTTC. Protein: CASTGLAGFNEQFF.

The CDR3 loop reads CASSEPGGSTYEQYF. The CDR3 DNA reads TGTGCCAGCAGTGAACCAGGGGGATCTACCTACGAGCAGTACTTC. This chain connects TRBV27 to TRBJ2-5, with 7 positions matching TRBD1. Judging by the DNA end, TRBJ2-7 fits better; the J call may be wrong. This CDR3 comprises 15 residues. Per germline, CDR1 MNHEY and CDR2 SMNVEV (reference sequence).

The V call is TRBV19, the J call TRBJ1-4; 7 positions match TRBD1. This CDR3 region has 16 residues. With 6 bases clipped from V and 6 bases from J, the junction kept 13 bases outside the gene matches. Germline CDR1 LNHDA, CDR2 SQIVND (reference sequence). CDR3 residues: CASSTGTVEEYEKLFF. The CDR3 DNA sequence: TGTGCCAGTAGCACCGGGACAGTAGAGGAGTATGAAAAACTGTTTTTT.

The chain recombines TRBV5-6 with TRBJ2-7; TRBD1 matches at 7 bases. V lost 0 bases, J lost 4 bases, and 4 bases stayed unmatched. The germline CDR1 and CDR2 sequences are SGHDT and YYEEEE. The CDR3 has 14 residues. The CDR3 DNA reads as TGTGCCAGCAGCTTGGGGACAGGAGGATACGAGCAGTACTTC. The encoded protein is CASSLGTGGYEQYF. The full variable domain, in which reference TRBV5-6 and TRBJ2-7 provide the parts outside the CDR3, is DAGVTQSPTHLIKTRGQQVTLRCSPKSGHDTVSWYQQALGQGPQFIFQYYEEEERQRGNFPDRFSGHQFPNYSSELNVNALLLGDSALYLCASSLGTGGYEQYFGPGTRLTVT.

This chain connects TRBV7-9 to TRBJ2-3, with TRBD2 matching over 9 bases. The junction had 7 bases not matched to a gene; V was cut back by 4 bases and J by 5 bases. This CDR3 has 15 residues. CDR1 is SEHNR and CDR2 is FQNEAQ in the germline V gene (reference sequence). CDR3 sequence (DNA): TGTGCCAGCAGCTCAGATAGCGGGAGTGGAGATACGCAGTATTTT. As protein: CASSSDSGSGDTQYF.

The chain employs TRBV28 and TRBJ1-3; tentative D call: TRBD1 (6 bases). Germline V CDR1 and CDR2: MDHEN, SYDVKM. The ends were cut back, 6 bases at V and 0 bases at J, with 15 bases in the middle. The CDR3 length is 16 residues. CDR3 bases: TGTGCCAGCAGCAATGACCAGGGGAACTCTGGAAACACCATATATTTT. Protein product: CASSNDQGNSGNTIYF.

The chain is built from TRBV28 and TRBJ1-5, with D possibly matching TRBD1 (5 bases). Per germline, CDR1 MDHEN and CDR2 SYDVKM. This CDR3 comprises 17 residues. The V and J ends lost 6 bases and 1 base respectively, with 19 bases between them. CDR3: CASSSHGDSGSNQPQHF. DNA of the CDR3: TGTGCCAGCAGCTCTCACGGAGACAGTGGAAGCAATCAGCCCCAGCATTTT.

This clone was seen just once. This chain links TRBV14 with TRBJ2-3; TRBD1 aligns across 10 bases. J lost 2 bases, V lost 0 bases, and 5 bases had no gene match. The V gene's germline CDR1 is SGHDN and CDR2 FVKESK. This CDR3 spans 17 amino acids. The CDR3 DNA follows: TGTGCCAGCAGCCAAGAATTGGGGACAGGGGCCACAGATACGCAGTATTTT. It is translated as CASSQELGTGATDTQYF.

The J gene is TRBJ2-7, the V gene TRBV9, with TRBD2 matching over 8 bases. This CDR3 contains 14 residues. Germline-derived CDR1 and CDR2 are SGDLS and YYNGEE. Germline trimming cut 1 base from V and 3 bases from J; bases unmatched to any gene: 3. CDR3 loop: CASSVSGSGYEQYF. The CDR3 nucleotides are TGTGCCAGCAGCGTAAGCGGGAGTGGCTACGAGCAGTACTTC.

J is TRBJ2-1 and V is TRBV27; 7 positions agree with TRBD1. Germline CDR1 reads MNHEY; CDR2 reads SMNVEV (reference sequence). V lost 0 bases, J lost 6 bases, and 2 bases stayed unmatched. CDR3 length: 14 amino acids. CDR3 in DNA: TGTGCCAGCAGTTTATCGGCAGGGGGCAATGAGCAGTTCTTC. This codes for CASSLSAGGNEQFF.

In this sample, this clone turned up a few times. Here the CDR3 reads CASSEPRQGGNEQFF. DNA for the CDR3: TGCGCCAGCAGCGAACCCCGACAGGGCGGGAATGAGCAGTTCTTC. The V and J genes are TRBV5-1 and TRBJ2-1, with TRBD1 matching 7 bases. V lost 4 bases to trimming and J lost 7 bases; unmatched junction nucleotides: 11. Per germline, CDR1 SGHRS and CDR2 YFSETQ. The CDR3 has 15 residues.